The rows below give T cell receptor beta chains drawn from one sample of a study of siplizumab effects on memory and regulatory T cells. TCRdb's copy holds only in-frame clones and misses some; the assay was immunoSEQ multiplex PCR. The sample has about 100,000 clones; about nine tenths are singletons. The sample taken for sequencing was CD4+ T cells sorted from blood. The source is a human donor in good health. Some clones in this sample may be carry-over from other donors' samples. Each CDR3 is given with its conserved first and last residue. The D gene is left open where the match is weak. Not all rows give a size; the values are once, few, many and, for expanded clones, a class.

>TRBJ2-3|once|TRBD2|TRBV29-1
CSVLAGLTDTQYF
TGCAGCGTTCTAGCGGGGCTCACAGATACGCAGTATTTT
>TRBJ2-7|-|TRBD2|TRBV4-1
CASSQEGAGGPFGEQYF
TGCGCCAGCAGCCAAGAAGGGGCGGGAGGGCCGTTTGGCGAGCAGTACTTC
>TRBJ2-7|-|TRBD1|TRBV27
CASRRHPGTVGGYEQYF
TGTGCCAGCAGGAGACATCCGGGGACAGTTGGTGGTTACGAGCAGTACTTC
>TRBJ1-6|-|-|TRBV27
CASSRDFGGISPLHF
TGTGCCAGCAGTAGGGACTTCGGGGGGATTTCACCCCTCCACTTT
>TRBJ2-1|-|-|TRBV7-9
CASSLGLGIPGEQFF
TGTGCCAGCAGCTTAGGACTAGGGATCCCCGGTGAGCAGTTCTTC
>TRBJ1-5|-|-|TRBV2
CASSVGGSGPQHF
TGTGCCAGCAGTGTTGGGGGGTCTGGGCCCCAGCATTTT
>TRBJ2-1|-|TRBD2|TRBV11-2
CASSLSGTSGTVEQFF
TGTGCCAGCAGCCTGTCCGGGACTAGCGGGACGGTAGAGCAGTTCTTC
>TRBJ2-2|-|-|TRBV5-6
CASSLVPNTGELFF
TGTGCCAGCAGCTTGGTACCGAACACCGGGGAGCTGTTTTTT
>TRBJ1-5|-|-|TRBV2
CASRPPGRNNQPQHF
TGTGCCAGCAGGCCCCCGGGACGGAACAATCAGCCCCAGCATTTT
>TRBJ1-4|once|-|TRBV5-1
CASSLAGINEKLFF
TGCGCCAGCAGCTTGGCAGGGATTAATGAAAAACTGTTTTTT
>TRBJ2-7|-|-|TRBV4-2
CASSQDRGKSSYEQYF
TGTGCCAGCAGCCAAGATCGTGGCAAAAGCTCCTACGAGCAGTACTTC
>TRBJ1-1|-|TRBD1|TRBV5-1
CASSLGDSFQAFF
TGCGCCAGCAGCTTGGGGGACAGTTTTCAAGCTTTCTTT
>TRBJ2-2|-|TRBD2|TRBV9
CASSVGASGNPTGELFF
TGTGCCAGCAGCGTAGGGGCTAGCGGCAATCCCACCGGGGAGCTGTTTTTT
>TRBJ2-2|-|-|TRBV18
CASSPRDSNTGELFF
TGTGCCAGCTCACCACGTGATTCAAACACCGGGGAGCTGTTTTTT
>TRBJ2-1|once|-|TRBV14
CASSQVVSSKLEQFF
TGTGCCAGCAGCCAAGTGGTCTCTAGCAAGCTAGAGCAGTTCTTC
>TRBJ1-6|-|-|TRBV5-1
CASSLDPQNSPLHF
TGCGCCAGCAGCTTGGACCCACAAAATTCACCCCTCCACTTT
>TRBJ1-5|-|-|TRBV18
CASSLGGTNQPQHF
TGTGCCAGCTCGCTGGGAGGCACCAATCAGCCCCAGCATTTT
>TRBJ1-2|-|-|TRBV23-1
CASSQRREGSLPYGYTF
TGCGCCAGCAGTCAGCGACGCGAGGGTTCACTTCCCTATGGCTACACCTTC
>TRBJ2-3|-|-|TRBV28
CASSLYSLYTDTQYF
TGTGCCAGCAGTTTGTACAGCTTATACACAGATACGCAGTATTTT
>TRBJ1-3|-|TRBD1|TRBV6-6
CGIGTGGYSGNTIYF
TGTGGAATAGGGACAGGGGGCTACTCTGGAAACACCATATATTTT
>TRBJ2-7|-|-|TRBV4-1
CASSPPSGPIEQYF
TGCGCCAGCAGCCCCCCAAGCGGGCCAATCGAGCAGTACTTC
>TRBJ1-4|-|-|TRBV27
CASSFSGFEKLFF
TGTGCCAGCAGTTTTTCAGGGTTTGAAAAACTGTTTTTT
>TRBJ2-1|-|-|TRBV14
CASRGFGFHEQFF
TGTGCCAGCCGGGGGTTCGGGTTCCATGAGCAGTTCTTC
>TRBJ2-7|once|TRBD2|TRBV18
CASSPRLAPVSSYEQYF
TGTGCCAGCTCACCGCGACTAGCGCCTGTGAGCTCCTACGAGCAGTACTTC
>TRBJ1-3|-|-|TRBV19
CASSIAGRIFSGNTIYF
TGTGCCAGTAGTATCGCCGGACGGATTTTCTCTGGAAACACCATATATTTT
>TRBJ1-4|once|-|TRBV19
CASSSSGAVHNEKLFF
-
>TRBJ2-7|-|-|TRBV28
CASISTGRISYEQYF
TGTGCCAGCATTTCGACAGGACGTATCTCCTACGAGCAGTACTTC
>TRBJ1-5|once|-|TRBV29-1
CSVGLAGNQPQHF
TGCAGCGTTGGTCTCGCAGGGAATCAGCCCCAGCATTTT
>TRBJ2-5|-|TRBD2|TRBV14
CASSQHVPGLAGLKETQYF
TGTGCCAGCAGCCAACACGTCCCGGGACTAGCGGGATTAAAAGAGACCCAGTACTTC
>TRBJ2-2|-|-|TRBV5-4
CASRGGGELFF
TGTGCCAGCAGGGGGGGCGGGGAGCTGTTTTTT
>TRBJ2-1|-|TRBD1|TRBV29-1
CSVEGFWTGVYNEQFF
TGCAGCGTTGAGGGATTTTGGACAGGGGTTTACAATGAGCAGTTCTTC
>TRBJ2-1|-|TRBD2|TRBV11-2
CASTLAGAQYNEQFF
TGTGCCAGCACCTTAGCGGGAGCCCAGTACAATGAGCAGTTCTTC
>TRBJ2-6|-|-|TRBV28
CASTNGTLERGANVLTF
TGTGCCAGCACCAACGGGACACTCGAGAGGGGGGCCAACGTCCTGACTTTC
>TRBJ2-7|-|-|TRBV28
CASSLGLRGGSVYEQYF
TGTGCCAGCAGTTTAGGACTCCGGGGTGGTAGCGTCTACGAGCAGTACTTC
>TRBJ2-1|-|TRBD2|TRBV6-4
CASSQTSGRFYEQFF
TGTGCCAGCAGTCAGACTAGCGGGAGGTTTTATGAGCAGTTCTTC
>TRBJ1-4|-|TRBD1|TRBV10-3
CAISVRTGGGEKLFF
TGTGCCATCAGTGTCAGGACAGGGGGAGGTGAAAAACTGTTTTTT
>TRBJ1-6|once|-|TRBV6-5
CASSLNNSPLHF
TGTGCCAGCAGCCTCAATAATTCACCCCTCCACTTT
>TRBJ2-5|-|-|TRBV15
CATSIGASETQYF
TGTGCCACCAGCATCGGTGCGAGCGAGACCCAGTACTTC
>TRBJ1-5|-|-|TRBV4-1
CASSQRTVYQPQHF
TGCGCCAGCAGCCAGAGGACCGTATATCAGCCCCAGCATTTT
>TRBJ2-2|-|TRBD1|TRBV29-1
CSGRQGAGELFF
TGCAGCGGAAGACAGGGGGCCGGGGAGCTGTTTTTT